The following is a TCR beta chain sequence with its context. Antigen: not known. This entry is derived from a study of beta chain features in type 1 diabetes. Expressed TCRB transcripts got sequenced, as all isolated RNA was reverse transcribed. Repertoires were generated with immunoSEQ multiplex PCR, while TCRdb's copy carries only in-frame clones and drops some. The sample consists of under 300,000 clones, 16% of them appearing once. General observations from the study: There was a moderate but significant shortening of TCRB CDR3s in all four CD4+ subsets of Type 1 diabetes patients.

Germline CDR1 SEHNR, CDR2 FQNEAQ (reference sequence). The V segment lost 4 bases and the J segment 10 bases; nucleotides outside the gene matches: 7. The CDR3 runs to 15 residues. This chain connects TRBV7-9 to TRBJ2-1, with 13 bases matching TRBD2. The material sequenced was naive CD4+ T cells from blood. This sequence originates from a man younger than 40 with type 1 diabetes. The chain's CDR3 is CASSSGLAGVREQFF. CDR3 in DNA: TGTGCCAGCAGCTCCGGACTAGCGGGAGTAAGAGAGCAGTTCTTC. Combining the CDR3 with reference TRBV7-9 and TRBJ2-1 gives the whole variable domain DTGVSQNPRHKITKRGQNVTFRCDPISEHNRLYWYRQTLGQGPEFLTYFQNEAQLEKSRLLSDRFSAERPKGSFSTLEIQRTEQGDSAMYLCASSSGLAGVREQFFGPGTRLTVL.